This TCR beta chain was found in a study of CD8+ T cells in alopecia areata. TCR sequencing used cDNA made by reverse transcription of extracted RNA. The table came from immunoSEQ multiplex PCR; TCRdb's copy has only in-frame clones and leaves some out. The table includes about 180,000 clones, about 61% detected once. Documented treatment: oral pan-JAK inhibitor, 5-10 mg twice daily. PBMCs, the starting material, were the source of sorted CD4+ and CD8+ T cells. This CDR3 contains 16 residues. Germline CDR1 and CDR2: MNHEY and SVGAGI. V lost 1 base, J lost 6 bases, and 9 bases stayed unmatched. V gene TRBV6-5 combines with J gene TRBJ2-7; 10 nucleotides match TRBD1. Sample: CD4+ T cells sorted from blood, taken at approximately week 56, from a patient treated with tofacitinib. This sequence was found in a human donor with alopecia areata. The DNA for the CDR3 is TGTGCCAGCAGTTACTTACCGGGACAGGGGATCGCCGAGCAGTACTTC. Its protein product is CASSYLPGQGIAEQYF.